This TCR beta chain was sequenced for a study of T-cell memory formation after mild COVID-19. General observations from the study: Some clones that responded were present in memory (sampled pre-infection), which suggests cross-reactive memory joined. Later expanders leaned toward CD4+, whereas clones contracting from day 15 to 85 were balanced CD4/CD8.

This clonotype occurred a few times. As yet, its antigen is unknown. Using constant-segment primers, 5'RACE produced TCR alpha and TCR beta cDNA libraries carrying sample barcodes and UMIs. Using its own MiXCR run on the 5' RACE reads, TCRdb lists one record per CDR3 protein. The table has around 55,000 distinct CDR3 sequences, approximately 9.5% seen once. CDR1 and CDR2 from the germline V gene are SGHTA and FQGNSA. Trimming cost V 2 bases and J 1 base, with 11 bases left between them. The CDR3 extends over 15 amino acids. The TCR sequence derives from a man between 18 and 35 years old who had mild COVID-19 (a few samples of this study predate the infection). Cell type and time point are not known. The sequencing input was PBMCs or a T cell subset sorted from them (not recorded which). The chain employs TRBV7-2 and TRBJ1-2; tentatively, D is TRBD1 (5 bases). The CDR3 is CASSLTGLDNYGYTF. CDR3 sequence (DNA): TGTGCCAGCAGCTTAACGGGACTGGATAACTATGGCTACACCTTC.